This T cell receptor (beta chain) was sequenced during a study of CD8+ T cells in alopecia areata. Study background: Percent of scalp involved defined treated patients' severity scores.

The treatment is: oral pan-JAK inhibitor, 5-10 mg twice daily. As the sequencing template, cDNA was produced by extracting RNA and reverse transcribing it. The method was immunoSEQ multiplex PCR; TCRdb's version includes in-frame clones alone and lacks a portion of them. The sample has around 170,000 clones, 45% to 60% seen once. CDR1 SGDLS and CDR2 YYNGEE come from the germline V gene. Deletions cut 3 bases from V and 1 base from J, with 7 bases between. CDR3 size: 13 residues. The genes are TRBV9 and TRBJ1-1, with D perhaps TRBD1 (6 bases). The receptor was derived from a human donor with alopecia areata. Here the sequenced sample was CD8+ T cells sorted from blood, taken around week 54, from a patient treated with tofacitinib. This chain's CDR3 is CASSATGNTEAFF. The CDR3 region has the DNA TGTGCCAGCAGCGCGACAGGGAACACTGAAGCTTTCTTT.